The T cell receptor (beta chain) described here comes from a study of blood T cells in healthy people across ages. Overall study context: Researchers report that template switching captured about one barcoded beta molecule per two T cells.

A second PCR of 7 to 11 cycles used a sample-barcoded 5' primer and a J-beta primer mix. Each CDR3 protein gets one entry after TCRdb re-called the 5' RACE reads with MiXCR. The table lists hundreds of thousands of distinct CDR3 sequences, roughly 64% of them singletons. This CDR3 contains 14 residues. Trimming took 3 bases from V and 0 from J, leaving 9 bases between them. Germline V gene lookup returns CDR1 SQVTM and CDR2 ANQGSEA. Each individual donor underwent a draw of about 11 milliliters of peripheral blood. Total RNA, at least 6 micrograms per sample, came from PBMCs. Findings and caveats of the study: Versus aged donors, long-lived donors had higher diversity and more naive CD4+ cells.

Details on this clonotype: Its antigen is as yet unknown.

The chain carries TRBV29-1 and TRBJ2-1; D call uncertain. The sample taken for sequencing was blood. This receptor was taken from a young man in good health. CDR3 amino acids: CSVDLGYSYNEQFF. The CDR3, as DNA: TGCAGCGTTGATTTGGGATACTCCTACAATGAGCAGTTCTTC.